These T cell receptor beta chains were read from a single sample in a study of T-cell reconstitution after alpha-beta-depleted transplantation in children. TCRdb independently ran MiXCR on the PCR reads; one entry per CDR3 protein. The sample includes about 540,000 distinct CDR3 sequences, over 20% of them seen just once. The sample consisted of PBMCs, taken before TCRalphabeta/CD19-depleted stem cell transplant. The origin of the receptors is a boy under three years old with Wiskott-Aldrich syndrome, due to receive a stem cell transplant. CDR3s include the opening cysteine and the closing phenylalanine or tryptophan. Each record gives: D gene, clone size, V gene, J gene, CDR3 DNA, CDR3 protein. A D gene is named only where the DNA matches it firmly. Size tells how often a clone was seen (once, few, many) or the class of an expanded clone, and some rows leave it out.

d_call: -
clone_size: -
v_call: TRBV10-3
j_call: TRBJ2-7
cdr3_nt: TGTGCCATCAGTGAGTCGGTCATGTACTACGAGCAGTACTTC
cdr3_aa: CAISESVMYYEQYF

d_call: -
clone_size: -
v_call: TRBV5-1
j_call: TRBJ2-5
cdr3_nt: TGCGCCAGCAGCTTGGCCGCAGGGGTTGAGACCCAGTACTTC
cdr3_aa: CASSLAAGVETQYF

d_call: TRBD1
clone_size: -
v_call: TRBV5-1
j_call: TRBJ2-5
cdr3_nt: TGCGCCAGCAGCTCCGGGGACAGGGTCCTCCAAGAGACCCAGTACTTC
cdr3_aa: CASSSGDRVLQETQYF

d_call: -
clone_size: -
v_call: TRBV5-1
j_call: TRBJ2-3
cdr3_nt: TGCGCCAGCAGGGTCCAGGACACAGATACGCAGTATTTT
cdr3_aa: CASRVQDTDTQYF

d_call: -
clone_size: -
v_call: TRBV6-1
j_call: TRBJ1-1
cdr3_nt: TGTGCCAGCAGTGAGAGGGACACCCGGAACACTGAAGCTTTCTTT
cdr3_aa: CASSERDTRNTEAFF

d_call: -
clone_size: -
v_call: TRBV6-1
j_call: TRBJ1-1
cdr3_nt: TGTGCCAGCAGAAACAGGCTAAAGACTGAAGCTTTCTTT
cdr3_aa: CASRNRLKTEAFF

d_call: -
clone_size: -
v_call: TRBV20-1
j_call: TRBJ2-7
cdr3_nt: TGCAGTGCTATACGACAGTCCTACGAGCAGTACTTC
cdr3_aa: CSAIRQSYEQYF

d_call: -
clone_size: -
v_call: TRBV29-1
j_call: TRBJ2-7
cdr3_nt: TGCAGCGTTGTTACCAGGGTGGACCCCGAGCAGTACTTC
cdr3_aa: CSVVTRVDPEQYF

d_call: -
clone_size: many
v_call: TRBV25-1
j_call: TRBJ2-7
cdr3_nt: TGTGCCAGCAGTTCTGGTGGGACTTACGAGCAGTACTTC
cdr3_aa: CASSSGGTYEQYF

d_call: -
clone_size: few
v_call: TRBV5-1
j_call: TRBJ1-1
cdr3_nt: TGCGCCAGCAGCTTGGAATATGGCGAGGGTTGGGTCACTGAAGCTTTCTTT
cdr3_aa: CASSLEYGEGWVTEAFF

d_call: TRBD1
clone_size: few
v_call: TRBV10-2
j_call: TRBJ2-1
cdr3_nt: TGCGCCAGCAGTGAGACCTACAGGGGAAATGAGCAGTTCTTC
cdr3_aa: CASSETYRGNEQFF

d_call: -
clone_size: few
v_call: TRBV20-1
j_call: TRBJ2-5
cdr3_nt: TGCAGTGCTAGCGACAGGTCCCAAGAGACCCAGTACTTC
cdr3_aa: CSASDRSQETQYF

d_call: -
clone_size: -
v_call: TRBV2
j_call: TRBJ2-3
cdr3_nt: TGTGCCAGCAGGGATGACTTTGCGGGCGCCACAGATACGCAGTATTTT
cdr3_aa: CASRDDFAGATDTQYF

d_call: -
clone_size: -
v_call: TRBV5-1
j_call: TRBJ1-1
cdr3_nt: TGCGCCAGCAGCCCGTTCCAGGGCGCGAACACTGAAGCTTTCTTT
cdr3_aa: CASSPFQGANTEAFF

d_call: -
clone_size: -
v_call: TRBV20-1
j_call: TRBJ2-7
cdr3_nt: TGCAGTGCCCCCAGGCAGGGGGGGGGCGACGAGCAGTACTTC
cdr3_aa: CSAPRQGGGDEQYF

d_call: -
clone_size: once
v_call: TRBV2
j_call: TRBJ2-7
cdr3_nt: TGTGCCAGCAGTGTTGATAGCAGCGTCTACGAGCAGCACTTC
cdr3_aa: CASSVDSSVYEQHF

d_call: -
clone_size: many
v_call: TRBV7-8
j_call: TRBJ1-5
cdr3_nt: TGTGCCAGCAGCCCCTTAAACCCGACAGGCCATAGCAATCAGCCCCAGCATTTT
cdr3_aa: CASSPLNPTGHSNQPQHF

d_call: TRBD2
clone_size: -
v_call: TRBV20-1
j_call: TRBJ2-7
cdr3_nt: TGCAGTGCTAGGGTACTAGCGGGAGGTCCGACCGGCGAGCAGTACTTC
cdr3_aa: CSARVLAGGPTGEQYF

d_call: TRBD2
clone_size: -
v_call: TRBV11-2
j_call: TRBJ2-1
cdr3_nt: TGTGCCAGCAGCTCTTACAGCGGGAGGAGGGATGAGCAGTTCTTC
cdr3_aa: CASSSYSGRRDEQFF

d_call: TRBD1
clone_size: -
v_call: TRBV3-1
j_call: TRBJ1-3
cdr3_nt: TGTGCCAGCAGCTACCTCCGGACAGGCGTCGGAAACACCATATATTTT
cdr3_aa: CASSYLRTGVGNTIYF

d_call: -
clone_size: -
v_call: TRBV11-2
j_call: TRBJ2-1
cdr3_nt: TGTGCCAGCAGTTTAACTGCTTCTTACCGCCTCCTAGGTGAGCAGTTCTTC
cdr3_aa: CASSLTASYRLLGEQFF

d_call: -
clone_size: -
v_call: TRBV10-3
j_call: TRBJ1-1
cdr3_nt: TGTGCCATCAGTGGTTCTGGGGGGCCTGAAGCTTTCTTT
cdr3_aa: CAISGSGGPEAFF